This T cell receptor beta chain was observed in a study of blood T cell repertoires in COVID-19. This clone has just a few counts. The CDR3 consists of 17 residues. V lost 3 bases to trimming and J lost 2 bases; unmatched junction nucleotides: 5. CDR1 and CDR2 from the germline V gene are WNHNN and SYGVQD (reference sequence). Clones were read by immunoSEQ multiplex PCR, and TCRdb kept only the in-frame ones, dropping some. The repertoire consists of 200,000 to 300,000 clones, with 70% to 90% occurring once and the leading ten covering more than 6%. This TCR was recovered from a woman aged 60 to 75 with active or convalescent COVID-19. The chain carries TRBV10-1 and TRBJ2-2; 11 positions agree with TRBD2. Sequenced: peripheral blood. CDR3 amino acids: CASSDMGLAENTGELFF. CDR3 DNA sequence: TGCGCCAGCAGTGATATGGGACTAGCGGAAAACACCGGGGAGCTGTTTTTT.